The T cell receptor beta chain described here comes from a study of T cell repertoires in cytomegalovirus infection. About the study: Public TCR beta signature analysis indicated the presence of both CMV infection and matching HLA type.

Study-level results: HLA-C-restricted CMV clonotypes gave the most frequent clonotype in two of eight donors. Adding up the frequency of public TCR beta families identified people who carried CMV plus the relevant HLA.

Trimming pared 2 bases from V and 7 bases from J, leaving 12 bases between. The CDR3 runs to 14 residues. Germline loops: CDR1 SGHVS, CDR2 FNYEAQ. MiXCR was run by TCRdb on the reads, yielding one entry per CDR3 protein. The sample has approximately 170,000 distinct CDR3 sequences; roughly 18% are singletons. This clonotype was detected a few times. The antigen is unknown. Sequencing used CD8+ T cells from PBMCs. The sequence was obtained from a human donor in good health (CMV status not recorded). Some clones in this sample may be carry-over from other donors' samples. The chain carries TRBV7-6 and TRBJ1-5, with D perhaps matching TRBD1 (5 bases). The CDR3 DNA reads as TGTGCCAGCAGCTTAACCAGGGAGGGCCAGCCCCAGCATTTT. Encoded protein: CASSLTREGQPQHF.